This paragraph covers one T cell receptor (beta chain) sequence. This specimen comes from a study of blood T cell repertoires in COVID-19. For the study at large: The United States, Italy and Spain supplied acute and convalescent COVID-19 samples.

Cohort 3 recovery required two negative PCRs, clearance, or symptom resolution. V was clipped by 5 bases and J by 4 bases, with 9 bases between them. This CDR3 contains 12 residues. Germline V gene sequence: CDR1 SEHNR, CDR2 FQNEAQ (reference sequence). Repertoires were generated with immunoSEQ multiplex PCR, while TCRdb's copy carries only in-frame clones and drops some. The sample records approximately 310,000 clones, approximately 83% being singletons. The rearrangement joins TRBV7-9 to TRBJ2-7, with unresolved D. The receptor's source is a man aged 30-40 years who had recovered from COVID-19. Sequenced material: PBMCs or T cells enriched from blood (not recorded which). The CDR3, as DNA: TGTGCCAGCAGCCCTTCCCAGTACGAGCAGTACTTC. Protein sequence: CASSPSQYEQYF.